This T cell receptor beta chain was identified in a study of cytomegalovirus exposure and HLA in healthy donors. Overall study context: The roughly 670 first-cohort repertoires shared a platform with the 110 or so validation repertoires, as reported in a later analysis.

The V gene's germline CDR1 is SGHAT and CDR2 FQNNGV. V was shortened by 0 bases and J by 5 bases, with 10 bases between the two germline ends. CDR3 length equals 14 residues. Measured with immunoSEQ multiplex PCR; TCRdb has only the in-frame clones, and not every one. In the table there are over 200,000 clones, around 88% of which are singletons. This clonotype was sampled from a woman aged 18-29 years in good health and CMV-seronegative. V usage is TRBV11-2 and J usage is TRBJ2-5, with D unclear. Material: PBMCs. The CDR3 loop reads CASSLDGQAETQYF. In DNA form, the CDR3 reads TGTGCCAGCAGCTTAGATGGCCAGGCGGAGACCCAGTACTTC.